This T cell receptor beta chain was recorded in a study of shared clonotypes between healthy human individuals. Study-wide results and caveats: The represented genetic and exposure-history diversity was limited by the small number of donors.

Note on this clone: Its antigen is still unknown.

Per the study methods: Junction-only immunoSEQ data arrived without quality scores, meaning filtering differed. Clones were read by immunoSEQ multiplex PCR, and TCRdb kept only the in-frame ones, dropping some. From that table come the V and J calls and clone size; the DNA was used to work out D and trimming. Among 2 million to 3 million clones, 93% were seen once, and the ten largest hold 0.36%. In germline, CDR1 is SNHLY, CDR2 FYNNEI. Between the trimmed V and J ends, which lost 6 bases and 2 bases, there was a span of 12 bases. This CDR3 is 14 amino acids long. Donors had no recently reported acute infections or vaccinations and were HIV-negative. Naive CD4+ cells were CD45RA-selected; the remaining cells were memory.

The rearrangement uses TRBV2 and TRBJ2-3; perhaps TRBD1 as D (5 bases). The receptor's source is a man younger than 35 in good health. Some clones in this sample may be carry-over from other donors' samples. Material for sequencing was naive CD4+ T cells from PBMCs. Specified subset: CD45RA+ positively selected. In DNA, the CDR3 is TGTGCCAGCAGGGACAAAATCTACACAGATACGCAGTATTTT. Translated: CASRDKIYTDTQYF.